Reported below is one TCR beta chain. Its target is not known. This record belongs to a study of Tregs in tolerant kidney transplant recipients. Some clones are missing from TCRdb's copy, which holds only in-frame ones; the method was immunoSEQ multiplex PCR. The table lists 10,000 to 11,000 clones, more than 75% of them singletons. This CDR3 contains 16 residues. CDR1 and CDR2 (germline): MNHEY, SVGAGI. After removal of 4 bases from V and 1 base from J, the junction contained 8 bases not matched to a gene. The TCR comes from a human patient who received a combined kidney and bone marrow transplant. V usage is TRBV6-5 and J usage is TRBJ2-3; 7 nucleotides match TRBD2. The sample was Tregs from blood cultured with allogeneic cells, taken before the transplant. CDR3 sequence (DNA): TGTGCCAGCAGTTTCCTAACGGGGGGAGGCACAGATACGCAGTATTTT. Translated, it gives CASSFLTGGGTDTQYF.